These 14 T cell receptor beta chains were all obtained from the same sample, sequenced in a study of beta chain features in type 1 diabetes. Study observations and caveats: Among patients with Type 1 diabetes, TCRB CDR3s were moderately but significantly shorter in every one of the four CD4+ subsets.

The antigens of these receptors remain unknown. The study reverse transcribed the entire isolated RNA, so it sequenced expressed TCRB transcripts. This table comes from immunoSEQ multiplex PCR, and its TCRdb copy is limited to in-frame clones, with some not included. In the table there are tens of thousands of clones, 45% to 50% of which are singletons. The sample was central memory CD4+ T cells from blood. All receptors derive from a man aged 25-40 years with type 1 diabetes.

CDR3 in DNA: TGTGCCAGCAGTGCGGGACAGATTGGCAACATGAAACTGTTTTTT. Translation gives CASSAGQIGNMKLFF. The chain joins TRBV27 to TRBJ1-4; 7 positions match TRBD1. The CDR3 extends over 15 amino acids. CDR1 is MNHEY and CDR2 is SMNVEV in the germline V gene (reference sequence). J gave up 11 bases and V 5 bases, and 14 bases lay outside the gene matches.

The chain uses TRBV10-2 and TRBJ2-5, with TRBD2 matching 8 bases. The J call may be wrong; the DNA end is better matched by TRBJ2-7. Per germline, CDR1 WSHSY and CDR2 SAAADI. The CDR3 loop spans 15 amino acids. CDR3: CASSDWTSNPYEQYF. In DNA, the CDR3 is TGCGCCAGCAGTGATTGGACTAGCAACCCCTACGAGCAGTACTTC.

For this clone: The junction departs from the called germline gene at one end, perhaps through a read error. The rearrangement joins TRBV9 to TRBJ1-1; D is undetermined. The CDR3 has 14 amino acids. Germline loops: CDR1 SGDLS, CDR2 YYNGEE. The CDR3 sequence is CASSVATPPLEPTF. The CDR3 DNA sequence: TGTGCCAGCAGCGTAGCTACCCCCCCACTGGAGCCCACTTTT.

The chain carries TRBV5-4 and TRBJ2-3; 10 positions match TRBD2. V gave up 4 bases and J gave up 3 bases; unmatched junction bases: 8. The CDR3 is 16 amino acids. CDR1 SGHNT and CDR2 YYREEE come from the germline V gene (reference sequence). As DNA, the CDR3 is TGTGCCAGCAGCAAGAGCGGGAGGGCCATGACAGATACGCAGTATTTT. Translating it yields CASSKSGRAMTDTQYF.

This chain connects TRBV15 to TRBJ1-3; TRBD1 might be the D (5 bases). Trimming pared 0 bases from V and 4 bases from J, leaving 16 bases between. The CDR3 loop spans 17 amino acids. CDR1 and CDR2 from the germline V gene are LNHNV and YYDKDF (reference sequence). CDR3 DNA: TGTGCCACCAGCAGAGATCTCCCGGGGGGGAGCGGAAACACCATATATTTT. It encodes CATSRDLPGGSGNTIYF.

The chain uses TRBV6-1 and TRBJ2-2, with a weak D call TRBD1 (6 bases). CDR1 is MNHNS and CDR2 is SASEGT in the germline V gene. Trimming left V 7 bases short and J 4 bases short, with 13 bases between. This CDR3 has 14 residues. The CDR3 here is CASKVRGFTGELFF. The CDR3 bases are TGTGCCAGCAAGGTCAGGGGTTTCACCGGGGAGCTGTTTTTT.

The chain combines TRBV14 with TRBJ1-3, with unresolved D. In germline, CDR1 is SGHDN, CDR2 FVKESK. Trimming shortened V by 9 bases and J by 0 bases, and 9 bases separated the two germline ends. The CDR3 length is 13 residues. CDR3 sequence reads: CASSLLSGNTIYF. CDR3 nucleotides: TGTGCCAGTAGTCTACTCTCTGGAAACACCATATATTTT. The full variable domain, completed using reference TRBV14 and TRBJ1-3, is EAGVTQFPSHSVIEKGQTVTLRCDPISGHDNLYWYRRVMGKEIKFLLHFVKESKQDESGMPNNRFLAERTGGTYSTLKVQPAELEDSGVYFCASSLLSGNTIYFGEGSWLTVV.

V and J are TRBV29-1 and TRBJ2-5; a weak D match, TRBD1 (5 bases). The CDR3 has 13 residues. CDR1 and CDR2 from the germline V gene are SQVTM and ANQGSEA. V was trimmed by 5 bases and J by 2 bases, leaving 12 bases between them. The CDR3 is CSVFGQSQETQYF. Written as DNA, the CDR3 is TGCAGCGTTTTTGGACAATCGCAAGAGACCCAGTACTTC.

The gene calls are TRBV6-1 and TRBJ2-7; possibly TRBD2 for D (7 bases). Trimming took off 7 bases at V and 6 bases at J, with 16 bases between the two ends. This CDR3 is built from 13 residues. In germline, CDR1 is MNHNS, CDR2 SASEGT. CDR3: CASTPSGEGEQYF. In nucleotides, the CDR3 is TGTGCCAGCACGCCATCAGGGGAGGGCGAGCAGTACTTC.

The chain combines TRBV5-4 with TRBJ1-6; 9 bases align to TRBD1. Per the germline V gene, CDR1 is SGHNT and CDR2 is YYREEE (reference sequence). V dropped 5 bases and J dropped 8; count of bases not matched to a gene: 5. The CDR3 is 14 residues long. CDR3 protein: CASRLQGADSPLHF. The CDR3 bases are TGTGCCAGCAGATTACAGGGGGCGGATTCACCCCTCCACTTT.

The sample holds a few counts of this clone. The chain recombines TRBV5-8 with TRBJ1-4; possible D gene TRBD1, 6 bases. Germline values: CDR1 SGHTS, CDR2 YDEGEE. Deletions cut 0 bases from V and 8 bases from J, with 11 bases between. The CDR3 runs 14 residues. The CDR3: CASSLGVRGEKLFF. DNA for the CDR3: TGTGCCAGCAGCTTGGGAGTCAGGGGAGAAAAACTGTTTTTT.

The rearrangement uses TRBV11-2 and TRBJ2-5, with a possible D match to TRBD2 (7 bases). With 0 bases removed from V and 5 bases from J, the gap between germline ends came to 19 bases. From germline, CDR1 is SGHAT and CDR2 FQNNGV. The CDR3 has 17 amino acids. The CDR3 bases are TGTGCCAGCAGCTTAGATCAGAACGGCGGGGGCACGGAGACCCAGTACTTC. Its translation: CASSLDQNGGGTETQYF.

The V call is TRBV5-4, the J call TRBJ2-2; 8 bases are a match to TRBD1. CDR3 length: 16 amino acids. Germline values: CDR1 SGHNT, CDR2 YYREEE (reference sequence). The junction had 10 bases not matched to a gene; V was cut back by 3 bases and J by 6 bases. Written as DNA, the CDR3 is TGTGCCAGCAGCTCAGGGGGCTTGAGATGGTCCGGGGAGCTGTTTTTT. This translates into CASSSGGLRWSGELFF. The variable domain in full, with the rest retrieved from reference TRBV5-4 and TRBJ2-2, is ETGVTQSPTHLIKTRGQQVTLRCSSQSGHNTVSWYQQALGQGPQFIFQYYREEENGRGNFPPRFSGLQFPNYSSELNVNALELDDSALYLCASSSGGLRWSGELFFGEGSRLTVL.

The CDR3 here is CSVDQGQGANYGYTF. CDR3 in DNA: TGCAGCGTTGACCAAGGACAGGGGGCTAACTATGGCTACACCTTC. The chain employs TRBV29-1 and TRBJ1-2; 10 nucleotides match TRBD1. CDR3 length equals 15 residues. V shed 3 bases, J shed 0 bases, and the junction held 4 bases outside the gene matches. Germline-derived CDR1 and CDR2 are SQVTM and ANQGSEA.